This T cell receptor beta chain comes out of a study of human T cells and chemical hapten exposure. About the research overall: Skin on the upper inner arm, roughly 2 cm by roughly 2 cm in size, was sensitized with 2% DPC. Study-level findings and limits: No alteration of TCRs above 1 in 1000 frequency was seen with DPC sensitization.

Time point indicated: patch test 1, 2 weeks after DPC sensitization. Treatment indicated: therapeutic diphenylcyclopropenone sensitization with weekly scalp DPC. With 5 bases clipped from V and 6 bases from J, the junction kept 7 bases outside the gene matches. The V gene's germline CDR1 is SGHTA and CDR2 FQGNSA. The CDR3 has 15 residues. In its sample, this clonotype was seen a few times. Its specificity is unknown. TCRdb re-called the RACE reads with MiXCR, one entry per CDR3 protein. The table shows tens of thousands of distinct CDR3 sequences, with more than 30% occurring only once. Sample: whole blood, taken in connection with sensitization to the hapten diphenylcyclopropenone (DPC). The rearrangement joins TRBV7-2 to TRBJ2-6; 7 positions match TRBD1. This clonotype originated in a man aged 35 to 55 with alopecia areata. Some clones in this sample may be carry-over from other donors' samples. CDR3 sequence (DNA): TGTGCCAGCAGCCAGACAGGGAATGAGGCCAACGTCCTGACTTTC. Encoded protein: CASSQTGNEANVLTF. Based on the CDR3 plus reference TRBV7-2 and TRBJ2-6, the full variable domain is GAGVSQSPSNKVTEKGKDVELRCDPISGHTALYWYRQSLGQGLEFLIYFQGNSAPDKSGLPSDRFSAERTGGSVSTLTIQRTQQEDSAVYLCASSQTGNEANVLTFGAGSRLTVL.